This TCR beta chain was recorded in a study of blood T cell repertoires in COVID-19. Germline trimming cut 8 bases from V and 3 bases from J; bases unmatched to any gene: 0. Germline-derived CDR1 and CDR2 are ENHRY and SYGVKD. The CDR3 has 11 amino acids. Method: immunoSEQ multiplex PCR; TCRdb's copy keeps in-frame clones and lacks some. The table has approximately 61,000 clones, approximately 83% seen once. V is TRBV10-3 and J is TRBJ2-5; the match to TRBD1 covers 7 bases. Sequencing used peripheral blood. The clonotype originates from a human donor in a cohort sampled during active COVID-19. The DNA of the CDR3 is TGTGCCATCGGGACAGAAGAGACCCAGTACTTC. Translated, it gives CAIGTEETQYF.